The following is a T cell receptor (beta chain) sequence with its context. V gave up 4 bases and J gave up 2 bases; unmatched junction bases: 7. The CDR3 sequence is 16 residues long. This sample stems from a study of blood T cell repertoires in COVID-19. The age range of participants was 18 to 89 years, with residence in some 25 US areas. Assay: immunoSEQ multiplex PCR; the TCRdb copy retains only in-frame clones and omits some. Of some 260,000 clones listed, 80% to 95% are singletons. The chain recombines TRBV5-3 with TRBJ2-5; TRBD2 matches at 11 bases. TRBV5-3 is recorded as an ORF, its role being uncertain. Sequencing was carried out using PBMCs or T cells enriched from blood (not recorded which). The sequence was obtained from a woman aged 18 to 35 who had recovered from COVID-19. CDR3 nucleotides: TGTGCCAGAAGCCCAGGACTAGCGGGCCTACAAGAGACCCAGTACTTC. Translated: CARSPGLAGLQETQYF.